This is a list of T cell receptor beta chains from one sample in a study of blood T cell repertoires in COVID-19. Only in-frame clones appear in the TCRdb table, and some are missing; sequencing was by immunoSEQ multiplex PCR. The repertoire holds more than 250,000 clones, with about four fifths as singletons. Sample: peripheral blood. The receptors shown here come from a woman in her forties or fifties with acute or convalescent COVID-19. CDR3s include the opening cysteine and the closing phenylalanine or tryptophan. Each record gives: clone size, V gene, J gene, D gene, CDR3 protein, CDR3 DNA. The D gene is left open where the match is weak. Only some rows state a clone size, as once, few, many or a class for expanded clones.

.	TRBV5-4	TRBJ2-3	TRBD2	CASSPNSGGTDTQYF	TGTGCCAGCAGCCCTAATAGCGGGGGGACAGATACGCAGTATTTT
.	TRBV7-2	TRBJ1-4	.	CASSFFSGGANEKLFF	TGTGCCAGCAGCTTTTTTAGCGGGGGGGCTAATGAAAAACTGTTTTTT
.	TRBV7-2	TRBJ2-4	TRBD1	CASSSPDRVQNIQYF	TGTGCCAGCAGCTCTCCCGACAGGGTCCAAAACATTCAGTACTTC
.	TRBV2	TRBJ1-4	.	CASSPTGYSGEKLFF	TGTGCCAGCAGTCCTACAGGGTATTCGGGAGAAAAACTGTTTTTT
.	TRBV11-2	TRBJ1-6	.	CASSLSGGSPLHF	TGTGCCAGCAGCCTCTCTGGCGGATCACCCCTCCACTTT
.	TRBV9	TRBJ2-1	.	CASSVGHISYNEQFF	TGTGCCAGCAGCGTGGGACACATCTCCTACAATGAGCAGTTCTTC
.	TRBV7-9	TRBJ1-2	.	CASSLAQGNGYTF	TGTGCCAGCAGCTTAGCCCAGGGTAATGGCTACACCTTC
.	TRBV6-2/TRBV6-3	TRBJ1-5	.	CASSRRGSNQPQHF	TGTGCCAGCAGTCGCCGGGGGAGCAATCAGCCCCAGCATTTT
.	TRBV6-5	TRBJ1-1	.	CASHWKGMNTEAFF	TGTGCCAGCCACTGGAAGGGGATGAACACTGAAGCTTTCTTT
once	TRBV5-4	TRBJ1-2	TRBD1	CASSPGQGAVNYGYTF	TGTGCCAGCAGCCCGGGACAGGGGGCTGTTAACTATGGCTACACCTTC
few	TRBV7-2	TRBJ2-1	TRBD1	CASSTRTGTDEQFF	TGTGCCAGCAGCACTAGGACAGGTACGGATGAGCAGTTCTTC
.	TRBV29-1	TRBJ2-7	TRBD2	CSVLRPGLGNEQYF	TGCAGCGTCCTAAGACCGGGACTAGGAAACGAGCAGTACTTC
.	TRBV30	TRBJ1-6	TRBD1	CAWSVETGANSPLHF	TGTGCCTGGAGTGTGGAGACAGGGGCAAATTCACCCCTCCACTTT
.	TRBV7-2	TRBJ2-7	.	CASSLVDNSYEQYF	TGTGCCAGCAGCTTAGTGGACAACTCCTACGAGCAGTACTTC
.	TRBV4-1	TRBJ1-2	.	CASSLPPEGTIYGYTF	TGCGCCAGCAGCCTCCCTCCCGAGGGCACAATCTATGGCTACACCTTC
.	TRBV19	TRBJ1-1	.	CASRGDWNTEAFF	TGTGCCAGCAGGGGCGACTGGAACACTGAAGCTTTCTTT
.	TRBV11-2	TRBJ2-1	TRBD2	CASSPIAGYNEQFF	TGTGCCAGCAGCCCCATAGCGGGTTACAATGAGCAGTTCTTC
.	TRBV9	TRBJ2-3	TRBD2	CASSVGTSQDTQYF	TGTGCCAGCAGCGTGGGGACTAGTCAAGATACGCAGTATTTT
.	TRBV4-3	TRBJ2-7	TRBD2	CASSWAAGGVEQYF	TGCGCCAGCAGCTGGGCGGCGGGGGGGGTCGAGCAGTACTTC
.	TRBV18	TRBJ2-6	.	CASSPISSGANVLTF	TGTGCCAGCTCACCCATTAGCTCTGGGGCCAACGTCCTGACTTTC
.	TRBV6-5	TRBJ1-4	.	CATGIRGQKLFF	TGTGCCACAGGGATTAGGGGCCAAAAACTGTTTTTT
.	TRBV10-1	TRBJ1-2	TRBD1	CASSESRDSYGYTF	TGCGCCAGCAGTGAGTCTCGGGACAGCTATGGCTACACCTTC
.	TRBV7-3	TRBJ2-1	TRBD2	CASSFGLAVYNEQFF	TGTGCCAGCAGCTTCGGCCTAGCGGTGTACAATGAGCAGTTCTTC
few	TRBV3-1/TRBV3-2	TRBJ2-1	.	CASSLPGTSYNEQFF	TGTGCCAGCAGCCTCCCCGGGACTTCCTACAATGAGCAGTTCTTC
.	TRBV6-6	TRBJ1-5	TRBD1	CASSPTGDRGNQPQHF	TGTGCCAGCAGTCCGACAGGGGACAGGGGCAATCAGCCCCAGCATTTT
.	TRBV2	TRBJ2-1	.	CASNNYNEQFF	TGTGCCAGCAATAACTACAATGAGCAGTTCTTC
.	TRBV11-2	TRBJ1-4	.	CASSSGGWGEKLFF	TGTGCCAGCAGTTCCGGGGGTTGGGGTGAAAAACTGTTTTTT
.	TRBV29-1	TRBJ2-1	.	CSVRDISYNEQFF	TGCAGCGTACGGGACATCTCCTACAATGAGCAGTTCTTC
.	TRBV27	TRBJ1-5	.	CASRRGSNQPQHF	TGTGCCAGCAGAAGGGGTAGCAATCAGCCCCAGCATTTT
.	TRBV2	TRBJ2-5	.	CASVWGRETQYF	TGTGCCAGCGTATGGGGGAGGGAGACCCAGTACTTC
.	TRBV18	TRBJ2-4	.	CASSPPAGAQAKNIQYF	TGTGCCAGCTCACCACCGGCGGGGGCGCAGGCCAAAAACATTCAGTACTTC